This T cell receptor (beta chain) is from a study of cytomegalovirus exposure and HLA in healthy donors. Whole-study results and caveats: Most TCR sequences proved rare, with some public TCRs found in many donors. There were 160 or so TCR beta chains listed as cytomegalovirus-associated. Confirmation in vitro established that a few CMV-associated chains were specific for CMV antigens.

About this clone itself: Its matching antigen is unknown.

Repertoires were generated with immunoSEQ multiplex PCR, while TCRdb's copy carries only in-frame clones and drops some. This table holds fewer than 200,000 clones, about nine tenths found once. CDR1 and CDR2 (germline): SGHRS, YFSETQ. CDR3 length: 16 residues. J gave up 1 base and V 2 bases, and 5 bases lay outside the gene matches. The TCR originated in a man aged 18 to 29 in good health and CMV-seropositive. The rearrangement links TRBV5-1 to TRBJ1-3; 8 nucleotides match TRBD1. Specimen: PBMCs. DNA of the CDR3: TGCGCCAGCAGCTTAGACAGGGGCTCATCTGGAAACACCATATATTTT. This sequence encodes CASSLDRGSSGNTIYF.